Below, one TCR beta chain is given with its context. The CDR3 totals 14 residues. Germline values: CDR1 SGDLS, CDR2 YYNGEE. V trimming: 4 bases; J trimming: 6 bases; junction bases outside the gene matches: 3. The sample is drawn from a study of T cell changes during pregnancy in multiple sclerosis. Measured with immunoSEQ multiplex PCR; TCRdb has only the in-frame clones, and not every one. The sample lists tens of thousands of clones; roughly 90% were seen once. J is TRBJ2-1 and V is TRBV9, with 11 bases lining up with TRBD1. The clonotype originates from a female donor with multiple sclerosis, enrolled in a pregnancy study. The sequencing here drew on CD4+ T cells from peripheral blood mononuclear cells, taken after pregnancy. The CDR3 DNA sequence: TGTGCCAGCAGCAAAGGGACAGGGGGCAATGAGCAGTTCTTC. It codes for CASSKGTGGNEQFF.